This T cell receptor beta chain was sequenced in a study of cytomegalovirus exposure and HLA in healthy donors. Whole-study results and caveats: The study assumed roughly uniform donor sequencing depth for presence/absence analyses. Previous analysis showed most TCR beta V segments were productive about 87% or about 30% of the time. Only CMV serostatus was available as immune exposure information. Rarity marked most TCR sequences, yet some public TCRs occurred in many donors.

After removal of 0 bases from V and 3 bases from J, the junction contained 6 bases not matched to a gene. The CDR3 spans 16 residues. Per germline, CDR1 SGDLS and CDR2 YYNGEE. The PCR employed 60 Vbeta primers together with 13 Jbeta primers. Here immunoSEQ multiplex PCR was the method, and the copy in TCRdb shows in-frame clones only, minus some. The sample records under 200,000 clones, 75% being singletons. Comments on this clone: The antigen remains undetermined.

Source material: PBMCs. The receptor was isolated from a woman in her forties in good health and CMV-seropositive. The chain has TRBV9 and TRBJ2-1, with 7 bases lining up with TRBD2. CDR3 in DNA: TGTGCCAGCAGCGTAGAAGGCGGGAGCCGCTACAATGAGCAGTTCTTC. Its translation is CASSVEGGSRYNEQFF.